These 11 T cell receptor beta chains were sequenced from one sample in a study of beta chain features in type 1 diabetes. Their antigen targets remain unknown. Findings and limits, study-wide: When Type 1 diabetes patients were examined, their TCRB CDR3s proved moderately but significantly shorter in all four CD4+ subsets.

Every bit of the isolated RNA underwent reverse transcription, so sequencing read expressed TCRB transcripts. Libraries were prepared by immunoSEQ multiplex PCR; TCRdb keeps only in-frame clonotypes and omits some of them. The sample records under 300,000 clones, approximately 15% being singletons. Sample: naive CD4+ T cells from blood. The receptors originated from a man aged 25 to 45 with type 1 diabetes.

There are a few counts of this clone. The V call is TRBV4-2, the J call TRBJ1-2; 7 nucleotides match TRBD1. The junction had 7 bases not matched to a gene; V was cut back by 1 base and J by 2 bases. The CDR3 is 16 amino acids. Germline V lookup: CDR1 LGHNA, CDR2 YNFKEQ. CDR3: CASSQGDRGLNYGYTF. As DNA, the CDR3 is TGTGCCAGCAGCCAAGGGGACAGAGGTTTGAACTATGGCTACACCTTC.

This clone was observed a few times. The chain carries TRBV19 and TRBJ2-7; D may be TRBD2 (6 bases). Trimming removed 6 bases at V and 9 bases at J, with 21 bases between. This CDR3 is built from 14 residues. In germline, CDR1 is LNHDA, CDR2 SQIVND (reference sequence). The CDR3 coding sequence is TGTGCCAGTAGGCCGGACCGGGGGAAAACACGGCAGTACTTC. It specifies CASRPDRGKTRQYF.

This chain joins TRBV5-6 and TRBJ1-4, with D possibly TRBD1 on 6 matching bases. Germline assignment: CDR1 SGHDT and CDR2 YYEEEE. The CDR3 spans 16 residues. Trimming removed 1 base from V and 3 bases from J, with 13 bases in between. CDR3 DNA sequence: TGTGCCAGCAGCTTGTGGGGGCCTCCTTCTAATGAAAAACTGTTTTTT. As protein: CASSLWGPPSNEKLFF.

The chain combines TRBV18 with TRBJ2-2; D perhaps matches TRBD2 (5 bases). The V gene lost 6 bases and the J gene lost 0 bases, with 11 bases spanning the gap. The CDR3 has 15 amino acids. Germline assignment: CDR1 KGHSH and CDR2 LQKENI. The CDR3 DNA sequence: TGTGCCAGCTCCCCCGTTAGCGCGAACACCGGGGAGCTGTTTTTT. Its protein product is CASSPVSANTGELFF.

The table lists this clone with a few counts. The germline gene is not matched at one end of the junction; a read error may be the cause. The rearrangement joins TRBV5-1 to TRBJ2-6; 9 bases are shared with TRBD1. Germline loops: CDR1 SGHRS, CDR2 YFSETQ. The length of the CDR3 is 14 residues. CDR3 protein: CASSLGGQGARSAF. CDR3 nucleotide sequence: TGCGCCAGCAGCTTGGGGGGACAGGGAGCGAGGTCCGCTTTC.

Only a few counts were recorded for this clone. V usage is TRBV19 and J usage is TRBJ2-7; 10 bases match TRBD1. The junction had 12 bases not matched to a gene; V was cut back by 4 bases and J by 9 bases. CDR1 and CDR2 from the germline V gene are LNHDA and SQIVND (reference sequence). The CDR3 length is 15 residues. The CDR3 DNA sequence: TGTGCCAGTAGTACAACCGGGACAGGGGCCCTCCTGCAGTACTTC. Its protein product is CASSTTGTGALLQYF.

This clone was seen more than once but under ten times. The rearrangement uses TRBV5-1 and TRBJ2-1, with 7 bases lining up with TRBD2. This CDR3 has 14 residues. Germline CDR1 is SGHRS and CDR2 is YFSETQ. V was clipped by 3 bases and J by 5 bases; unmatched bases: 5. The CDR3 loop reads CASSSGLVHNEQFF. The CDR3 DNA reads TGCGCCAGCAGCTCAGGACTAGTACACAATGAGCAGTTCTTC.

The rearrangement uses TRBV6-1 and TRBJ2-7, with 8 bases lining up with TRBD1. Germline CDR1 and CDR2: MNHNS and SASEGT. Unmatched junction bases numbered 9, after V lost 6 bases and J lost 2 bases. This CDR3 has 15 amino acids. Here the CDR3 reads CASSDRDRPAYEQYF. As DNA, the CDR3 is TGTGCCAGCAGCGATCGGGACAGGCCCGCCTACGAGCAGTACTTC.

CDR3 sequence (DNA): TGTGCCAGCAGGAAGACAGGGTGGTATGGCTACACCTTC. Its translation is CASRKTGWYGYTF. The chain combines TRBV6-5 with TRBJ1-2; 7 bases are shared with TRBD1. After removal of 6 bases from V and 5 bases from J, the junction contained 6 bases not matched to a gene. The germline CDR1 and CDR2 sequences are MNHEY and SVGAGI. This CDR3 contains 13 residues.

This clone is a singleton in its sample. The rearrangement uses TRBV14 and TRBJ2-5; perhaps TRBD2 as D (6 bases). Germline CDR1 SGHDN, CDR2 FVKESK. V dropped 5 bases and J dropped 4 bases, with 14 bases sitting between them. The CDR3 is 14 amino acids. The CDR3 region is CASSAGGGRETQYF. DNA for the CDR3: TGTGCCAGCAGCGCCGGGGGAGGTCGAGAGACCCAGTACTTC.

This clone was counted only a few times. The chain couples TRBV2 to TRBJ2-1; a possible D gene is TRBD2 (6 bases). This CDR3 has 11 amino acids. Germline V gene sequence: CDR1 SNHLY, CDR2 FYNNEI. Trimming took off 6 bases at V and 14 bases at J, with 14 bases between the two ends. In nucleotides, the CDR3 is TGTGCCAGCAGATGGGACTCTGCGGAGTTCTTC. Translating it yields CASRWDSAEFF.